What follows is one TCR beta chain and its context. Since a much larger clone is just one base distant, this may be a read error. Within the sample, other DNA sequences also encode this same CDR3. The sample is drawn from a study of shared clonotypes between healthy human individuals. Per the germline V gene, CDR1 is SGHAT and CDR2 is FQNNGV. Trimming took off 0 bases at V and 5 bases at J, with 4 bases between the two ends. CDR3 length equals 12 residues. Data came from immunoSEQ multiplex PCR; TCRdb stores just in-frame clones and leaves some out. The profile covers around 940,000 clones, with approximately 76% appearing a single time and approximately 1.5% taken by the ten largest. Investigators divided CD4+ cells into CD45RA+ naive and CD45RA-negative memory subsets.

The material sequenced was memory CD4+ T cells sorted from blood. Subset reported: CD45RA-negative fraction. The chain carries TRBV11-2 and TRBJ2-5; D remains ambiguous. The receptor's source is a man between 18 and 35 years old in good health. This chain's CDR3 is CASSLERETQYF. CDR3 nucleotides: TGTGCCAGCAGCTTAGAGCGGGAGACCCAGTACTTC.